Below are 6 T cell receptor beta chains sequenced from a single sample in a study of blood T cell repertoires in COVID-19. Method: immunoSEQ multiplex PCR; TCRdb's copy keeps in-frame clones and lacks some. The sample shows roughly 140,000 clones, roughly 88% of them seen only once. Material: PBMCs or T cells enriched from blood (not recorded which). These receptors were obtained from a woman in her 30s with acute COVID-19.

This clone appeared a single time. V is TRBV28 and J is TRBJ1-2; D is unclear. This CDR3 contains 15 residues. The germline V and J ends were trimmed by 7 bases and 3 bases, with 18 bases remaining between them. CDR1 and CDR2 (germline): MDHEN, SYDVKM. The CDR3 DNA is TGTGCCAGCACCTCGCTCCGCCGGGGTCACTATGGCTACACCTTC. Protein product: CASTSLRRGHYGYTF.

This rearrangement joins TRBV7-2 to TRBJ2-1, with 7 positions matching TRBD1. V was clipped by 5 bases and J by 8 bases; unmatched bases: 6. This CDR3 has 13 amino acids. CDR1 and CDR2 (germline): SGHTA, FQGNSA. CDR3 in DNA: TGTGCCAGCAGCCGACAGGGAGTAGATGAGCAGTTCTTC. Amino acids: CASSRQGVDEQFF. The whole variable domain, filled in from reference TRBV7-2 and TRBJ2-1, reads GAGVSQSPSNKVTEKGKDVELRCDPISGHTALYWYRQSLGQGLEFLIYFQGNSAPDKSGLPSDRFSAERTGGSVSTLTIQRTQQEDSAVYLCASSRQGVDEQFFGPGTRLTVL.

This chain links TRBV5-1 with TRBJ2-5; 9 nucleotides line up with TRBD1. V gave up 4 bases and J gave up 5 bases; unmatched junction bases: 3. This CDR3 comprises 13 residues. Looked up from germline, CDR1 is SGHRS and CDR2 is YFSETQ. CDR3 nucleotides: TGCGCCAGCAGCACAGGGGGCGCGGAGACCCAGTACTTC. It yields the protein CASSTGGAETQYF.

J is TRBJ1-5 and V is TRBV5-4; 8 bases are a match to TRBD1. This CDR3 is 16 amino acids long. Per germline, CDR1 SGHNT and CDR2 YYREEE (reference sequence). The J segment lost 2 bases and the V segment lost 0 bases, leaving 4 bases of the junction unmatched. CDR3 DNA sequence: TGTGCCAGCAGCTTGGGTGGGGGACAGGGCAATCAGCCCCAGCATTTT. Protein product: CASSLGGGQGNQPQHF.

The chain is built from TRBV5-1 and TRBJ1-4, with D maybe TRBD1 (6 bases). V was cut by 2 bases and J by 2 bases, with 7 bases left in between. The CDR3 has 14 amino acids. The germline CDR1 and CDR2 sequences are SGHRS and YFSETQ. The CDR3 loop reads CASSFRGTNEKLFF. In nucleotides, the CDR3 is TGCGCCAGCAGCTTCAGGGGTACTAATGAAAAACTGTTTTTT.

The chain couples TRBV6-5 to TRBJ2-5; 8 bases agree with TRBD1. Germline V gene lookup returns CDR1 MNHEY and CDR2 SVGAGI. The CDR3 extends over 10 amino acids. Germline trimming cut 11 bases from V and 6 bases from J; bases unmatched to any gene: 2. CDR3 sequence reads: CAGQGKTQYF. The DNA of the CDR3 is TGTGCCGGACAGGGAAAGACCCAGTACTTC.